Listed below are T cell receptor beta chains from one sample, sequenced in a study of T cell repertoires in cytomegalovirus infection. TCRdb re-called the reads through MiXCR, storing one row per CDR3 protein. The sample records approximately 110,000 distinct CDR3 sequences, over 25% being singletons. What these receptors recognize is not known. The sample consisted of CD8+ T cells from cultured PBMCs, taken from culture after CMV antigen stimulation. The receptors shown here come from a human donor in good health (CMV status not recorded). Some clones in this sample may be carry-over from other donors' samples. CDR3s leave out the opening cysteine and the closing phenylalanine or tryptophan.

ASSQEATATATNEKLF TRBJ1-4 TRBV4-1 16
ASSPGGPYGYT TRBJ1-2 TRBV27 11
ASSRVKGGGYT TRBJ1-2 TRBV12-3/TRBV12-4 11
ASSLVTGGNTGELF TRBJ2-2 TRBV27 14
ARRQGTYEQY TRBJ2-7 TRBV19 10
ASSLGSPLYYGYT TRBJ1-2 TRBV5-6 13
ASSRTRTETQY TRBJ2-5 TRBV6-6 11
ASSVGPNYEQY TRBJ2-7 TRBV7-2 11
ASSLTDWKDETQY TRBJ2-5 TRBV7-9 13
ASSTTRWVEQY TRBJ2-7 TRBV7-2 11